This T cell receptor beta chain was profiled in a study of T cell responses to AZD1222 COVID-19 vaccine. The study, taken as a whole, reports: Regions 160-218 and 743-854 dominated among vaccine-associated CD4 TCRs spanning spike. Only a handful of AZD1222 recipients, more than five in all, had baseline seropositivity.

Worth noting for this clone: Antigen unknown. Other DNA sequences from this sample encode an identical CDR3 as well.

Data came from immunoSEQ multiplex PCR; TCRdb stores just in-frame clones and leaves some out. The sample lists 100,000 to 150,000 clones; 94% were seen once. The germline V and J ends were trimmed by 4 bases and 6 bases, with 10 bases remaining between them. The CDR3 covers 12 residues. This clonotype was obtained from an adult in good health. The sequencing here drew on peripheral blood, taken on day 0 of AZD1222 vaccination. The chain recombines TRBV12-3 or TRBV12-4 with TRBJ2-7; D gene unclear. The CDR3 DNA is TGTGCCAGCAGTTCCCCTAGAGGCGAGCAGTACTTC. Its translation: CASSSPRGEQYF.